This is a list of T cell receptor beta chains from one sample in a study of beta chain features in type 1 diabetes. TCRdb's copy holds only in-frame clones and misses some; the assay was immunoSEQ multiplex PCR. The data hold approximately 240,000 clones, with under 20% observed a single time. Sequencing was carried out using naive CD4+ T cells from blood. The source of these receptors is a man aged 30 to 45 with type 1 diabetes. Both conserved end residues are trimmed from each CDR3.

TRBV27 | ASSRQGFQNTEAF
TRBV28 | ASSGTAKTDTQY
TRBV30 | AWTGYDYGYT
TRBV29-1 | SAGVKGQGHEQY
TRBV30 | AWSVRRRNYEQY
TRBV9 | ASSFRTGGDSPLH
TRBV14 | ASSQYITDTQY
TRBV27 | ASRTDRSPGANVLT
TRBV9 | ASSVSDGKETQY
TRBV5-1 | ASTPGEFGNEQF
TRBV28 | ASSLSKETQY
TRBV27 | ASRRGILRETQY
TRBV6-1 | ASSVRLPVGGGYT
TRBV9 | ASSVAAGGETQY
TRBV9 | ASSPYNGVTEAF
TRBV7-2 | ASSLGSGLGETQY
TRBV11-2 | ASSALTGETQY
TRBV25-1 | ASSEYRNTGELF
TRBV30 | AWSPSPGTSVYEQY
TRBV10-3 | AILAEREQY
TRBV6-1 | ASSLDRGLDTQY
TRBV7-2 | ASSLEWIPVYGYT
TRBV5-1 | ASSLGQKETQY
TRBV29-1 | SVVSDGYEQY
TRBV18 | ASSPNRVGHLNTEAF
TRBV4-1 | ASSQGWGAQETQY
TRBV6-5 | ASRAQGNTGELF
TRBV28 | ASGYRARYNEQF
TRBV29-1 | SVDGQGRYT
TRBV2 | ASTTQGSGANVLT
TRBV30 | AWSQSSPYNEQF
TRBV15 | ATSRDAHNEKLF
TRBV29-1 | SVALGATNEKLF
TRBV4-1 | ASSQDWTGGTYGYT
TRBV29-1 | SVLSQGSGQF
TRBV9 | ASSAGQLSGNTIY
TRBV6-1 | ASSARGQGRYEQY
TRBV29-1 | SVNGLAGDEQF
TRBV6-5 | ASRSRGGSTDTQY